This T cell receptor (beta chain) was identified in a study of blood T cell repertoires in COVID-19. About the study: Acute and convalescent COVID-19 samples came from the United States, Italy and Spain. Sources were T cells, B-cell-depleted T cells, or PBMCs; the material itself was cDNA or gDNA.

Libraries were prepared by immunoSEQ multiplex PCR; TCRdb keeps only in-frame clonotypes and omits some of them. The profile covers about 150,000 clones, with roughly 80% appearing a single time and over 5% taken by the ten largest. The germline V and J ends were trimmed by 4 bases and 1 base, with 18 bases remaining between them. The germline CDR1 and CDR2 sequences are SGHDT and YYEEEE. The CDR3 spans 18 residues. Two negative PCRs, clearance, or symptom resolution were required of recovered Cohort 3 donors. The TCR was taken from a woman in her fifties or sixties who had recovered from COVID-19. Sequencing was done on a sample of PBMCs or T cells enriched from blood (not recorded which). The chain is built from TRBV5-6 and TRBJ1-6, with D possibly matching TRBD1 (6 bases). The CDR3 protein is CASSPVGRGSSYNSPLHF. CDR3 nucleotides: TGTGCCAGCAGCCCCGTTGGCAGGGGCTCGTCCTATAATTCACCCCTCCACTTT.